The entry below gives a single TCR beta chain sequence along with its context. Original handling: Amplification with reference gene primers provided the estimates of nucleated cell counts. Data came from immunoSEQ multiplex PCR; TCRdb stores just in-frame clones and leaves some out. That table furnishes V, J and clone size, whereas the DNA furnished D and trimming. The sample consists of about 190,000 clones, 86% of them appearing once. Germline V gene sequence: CDR1 SGHNT, CDR2 YYREEE (reference sequence). The CDR3 is 12 amino acids. V lost 0 bases to trimming and J lost 3 bases, with 3 bases between them. Participants were aged roughly 18 to 95 years, lived in about 26 US areas, and enrolled virtually. This entry comes from a study of blood T cell repertoires in COVID-19. Study-wide context: Some COVID-19 samples were acute and others convalescent; all came from the United States, Italy and Spain. PBMCs, B-cell-depleted T cells, or T cells were the source of the cDNA or gDNA that made up the material.

The genes are TRBV5-4 and TRBJ1-1; no clear D. The sequence was collected from a woman aged 40 to 50 in a cohort exposed to, infected with or recovered from COVID-19 (not recorded which). Sequencing used PBMCs or T cells enriched from blood (not recorded which). CDR3 sequence (DNA): TGTGCCAGCAGCTTGGCGGACACTGAAGCTTTCTTT. It translates to CASSLADTEAFF.